This T cell receptor beta chain was recovered during a study of shared clonotypes between healthy human individuals. Study-wide results and limits: Rarefaction showed sorted-subset sequencing was incomplete despite large depth. Clonotype sharing across donors was expected to vary with sequencing depth.

The CDR3 contains 16 residues. In germline, CDR1 is SGHRS, CDR2 YFSETQ. V was pared by 2 bases and J by 2 bases, with 3 bases of the junction left unmatched. TCRdb's copy holds only in-frame clones and misses some; the assay was immunoSEQ multiplex PCR. This table has 2 million to 2.5 million clones, 90% to 95% appearing once. With respect to this clone: Its antigen remains unknown. Other DNA sequences in this sample translate to the same CDR3.

The receptor was derived from a man between 18 and 29 years old in good health. Some clones in this sample may be carry-over from other donors' samples. Sequencing was performed on naive CD4+ T cells from PBMCs. Subset reported: CD45RA+ positively selected. The chain recombines TRBV5-1 with TRBJ2-2, with 10 bases that match TRBD2. CDR3 sequence reads: CASSFLAGVNTGELFF. In DNA form, the CDR3 reads TGCGCCAGCAGCTTCCTAGCGGGAGTCAACACCGGGGAGCTGTTTTTT.